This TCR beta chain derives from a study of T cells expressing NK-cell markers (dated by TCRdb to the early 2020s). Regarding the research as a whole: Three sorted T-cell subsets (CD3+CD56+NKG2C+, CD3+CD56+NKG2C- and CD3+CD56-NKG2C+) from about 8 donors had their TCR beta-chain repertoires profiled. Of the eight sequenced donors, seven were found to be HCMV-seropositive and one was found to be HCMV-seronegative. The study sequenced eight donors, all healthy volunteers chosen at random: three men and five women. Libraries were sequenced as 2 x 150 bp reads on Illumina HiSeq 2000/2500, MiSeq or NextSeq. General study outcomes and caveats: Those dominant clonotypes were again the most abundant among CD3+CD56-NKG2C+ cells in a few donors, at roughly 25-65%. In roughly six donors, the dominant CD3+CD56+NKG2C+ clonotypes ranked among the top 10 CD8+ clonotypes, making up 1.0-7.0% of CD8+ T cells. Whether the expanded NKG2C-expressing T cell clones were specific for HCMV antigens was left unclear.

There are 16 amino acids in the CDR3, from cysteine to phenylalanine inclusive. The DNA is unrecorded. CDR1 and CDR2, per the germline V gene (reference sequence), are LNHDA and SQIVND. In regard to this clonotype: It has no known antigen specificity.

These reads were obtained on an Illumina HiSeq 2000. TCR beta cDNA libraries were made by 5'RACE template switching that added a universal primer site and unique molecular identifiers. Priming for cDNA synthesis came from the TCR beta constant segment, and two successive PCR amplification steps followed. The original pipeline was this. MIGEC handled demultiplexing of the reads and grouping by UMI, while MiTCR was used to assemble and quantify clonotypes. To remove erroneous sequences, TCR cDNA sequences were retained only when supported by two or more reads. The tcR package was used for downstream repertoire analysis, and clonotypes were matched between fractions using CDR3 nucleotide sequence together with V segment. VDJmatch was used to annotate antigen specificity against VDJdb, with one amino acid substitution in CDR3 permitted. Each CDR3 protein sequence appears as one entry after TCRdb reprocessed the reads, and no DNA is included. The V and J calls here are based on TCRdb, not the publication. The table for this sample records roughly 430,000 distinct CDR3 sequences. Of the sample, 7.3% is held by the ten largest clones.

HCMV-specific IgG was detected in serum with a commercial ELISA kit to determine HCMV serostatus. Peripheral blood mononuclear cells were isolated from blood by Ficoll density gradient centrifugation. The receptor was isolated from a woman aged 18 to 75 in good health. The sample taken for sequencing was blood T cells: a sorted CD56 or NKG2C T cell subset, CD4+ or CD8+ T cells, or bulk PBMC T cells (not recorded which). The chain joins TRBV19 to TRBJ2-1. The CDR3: CASSIIGELSYNEQFF.